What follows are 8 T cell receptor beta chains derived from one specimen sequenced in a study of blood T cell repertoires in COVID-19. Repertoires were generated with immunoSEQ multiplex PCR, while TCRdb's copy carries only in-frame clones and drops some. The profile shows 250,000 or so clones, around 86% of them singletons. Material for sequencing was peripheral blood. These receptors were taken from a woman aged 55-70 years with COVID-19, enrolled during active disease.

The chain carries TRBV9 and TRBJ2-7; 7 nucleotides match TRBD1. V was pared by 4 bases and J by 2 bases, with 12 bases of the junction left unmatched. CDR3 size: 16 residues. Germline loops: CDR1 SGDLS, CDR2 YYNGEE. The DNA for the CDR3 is TGTGCCAGCAGCCGGACCCCAGGGGACAGAGCCTACGAGCAGTACTTC. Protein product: CASSRTPGDRAYEQYF. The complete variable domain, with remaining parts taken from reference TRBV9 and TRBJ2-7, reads DSGVTQTPKHLITATGQRVTLRCSPRSGDLSVYWYQQSLDQGLQFLIQYYNGEERAKGNILERFSAQQFPDLHSELNLSSLELGDSALYFCASSRTPGDRAYEQYFGPGTRLTVT.

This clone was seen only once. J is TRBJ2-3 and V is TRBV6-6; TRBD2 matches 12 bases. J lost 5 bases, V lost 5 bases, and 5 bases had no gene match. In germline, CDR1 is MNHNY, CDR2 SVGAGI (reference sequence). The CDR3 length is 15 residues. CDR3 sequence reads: CASSLRLAGEDTQYF. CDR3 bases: TGTGCCAGCAGTCTGCGACTAGCGGGAGAAGATACGCAGTATTTT.

The CDR3 reads CAWSVNRGNQPQHF. Written as DNA, the CDR3 is TGTGCCTGGAGTGTCAACAGGGGGAATCAGCCCCAGCATTTT. The rearrangement links TRBV30 to TRBJ1-5, with 8 bases matching TRBD1. Per germline, CDR1 GTSNPN and CDR2 SVGIG (reference sequence). V trimming: 0 bases; J trimming: 4 bases; junction bases outside the gene matches: 2. The CDR3 is 14 amino acids.

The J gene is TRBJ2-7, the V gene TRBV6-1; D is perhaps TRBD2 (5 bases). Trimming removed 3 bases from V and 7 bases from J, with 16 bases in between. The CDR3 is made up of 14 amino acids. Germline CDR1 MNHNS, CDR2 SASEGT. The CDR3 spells CASSEVRGRGEQYF. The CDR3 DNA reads TGTGCCAGCAGTGAGGTACGAGGCCGGGGAGAGCAGTACTTC.

The CDR3 DNA sequence: TGTGCCAGCAGCGCGCGAGGACAGGGACGAATTTCCTACGAGCAGTACTTC. Its protein is CASSARGQGRISYEQYF. The chain has TRBV5-8 and TRBJ2-7, with 8 bases lining up with TRBD1. The CDR3 runs to 17 residues. Germline lookup yields CDR1 SGHTS and CDR2 YDEGEE. Unmatched junction bases numbered 13, after V lost 4 bases and J lost 1 base.

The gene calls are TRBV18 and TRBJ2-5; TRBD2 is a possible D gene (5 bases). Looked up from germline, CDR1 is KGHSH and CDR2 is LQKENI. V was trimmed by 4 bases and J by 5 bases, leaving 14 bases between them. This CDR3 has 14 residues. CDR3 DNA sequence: TGTGCCAGCTCACTTGGCGGGTCCTCGGAGACCCAGTACTTC. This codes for CASSLGGSSETQYF.

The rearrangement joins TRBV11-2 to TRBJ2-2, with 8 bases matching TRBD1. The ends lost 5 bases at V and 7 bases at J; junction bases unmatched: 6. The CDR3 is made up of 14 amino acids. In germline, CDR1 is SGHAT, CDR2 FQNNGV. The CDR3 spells CASSPQGADGELFF. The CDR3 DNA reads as TGTGCCAGCAGCCCCCAGGGGGCGGACGGGGAGCTGTTTTTT.

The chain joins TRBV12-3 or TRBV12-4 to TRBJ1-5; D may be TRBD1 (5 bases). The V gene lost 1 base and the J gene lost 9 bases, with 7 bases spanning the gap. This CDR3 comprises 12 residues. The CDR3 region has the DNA TGTGCCAGCAGTTTAGGGGGCGGGCCCCAGCATTTT. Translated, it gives CASSLGGGPQHF.